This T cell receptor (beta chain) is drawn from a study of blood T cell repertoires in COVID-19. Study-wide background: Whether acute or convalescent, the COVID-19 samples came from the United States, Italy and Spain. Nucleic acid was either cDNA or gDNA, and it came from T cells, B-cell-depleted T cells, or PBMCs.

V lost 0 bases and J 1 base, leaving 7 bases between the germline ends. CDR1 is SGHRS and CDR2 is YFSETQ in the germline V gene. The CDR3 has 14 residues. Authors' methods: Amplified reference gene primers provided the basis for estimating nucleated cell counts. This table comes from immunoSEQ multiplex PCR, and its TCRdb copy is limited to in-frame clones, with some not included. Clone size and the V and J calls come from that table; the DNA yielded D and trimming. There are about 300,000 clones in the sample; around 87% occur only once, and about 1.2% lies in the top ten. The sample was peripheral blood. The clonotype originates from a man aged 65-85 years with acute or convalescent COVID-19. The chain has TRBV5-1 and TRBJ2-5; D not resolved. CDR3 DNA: TGCGCCAGCAGCTTGGGGTCGGGCCAAGAGACCCAGTACTTC. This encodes CASSLGSGQETQYF.